This TCR beta chain was recorded in a study of PD-1 blockade in classical Hodgkin lymphoma. Clones were sequenced by immunoSEQ multiplex PCR, and TCRdb holds only the in-frame ones, with some missing. Of about 15,000 clones detected, 85% appear once; the ten largest clones hold 1%. In every patient, relapse followed autologous stem cell transplantation, while exposure to brentuximab vedotin differed. Researchers used magnetic negative selection to pull out pure CD4+ T cells from thawed PBMCs. Germline CDR1 and CDR2: MNHEY and SVGAGI. This CDR3 contains 13 residues. V was pared by 1 base and J by 1 base, with 4 bases between.

The material was CD4+ T cells from blood, obtained at baseline. The chain couples TRBV6-5 to TRBJ2-5; D gene ambiguous. The sequence came from a human donor with classical Hodgkin lymphoma. CDR3 sequence: CASSYYGQETQYF. The CDR3 region has the DNA TGTGCCAGCAGTTACTACGGCCAAGAGACCCAGTACTTC.